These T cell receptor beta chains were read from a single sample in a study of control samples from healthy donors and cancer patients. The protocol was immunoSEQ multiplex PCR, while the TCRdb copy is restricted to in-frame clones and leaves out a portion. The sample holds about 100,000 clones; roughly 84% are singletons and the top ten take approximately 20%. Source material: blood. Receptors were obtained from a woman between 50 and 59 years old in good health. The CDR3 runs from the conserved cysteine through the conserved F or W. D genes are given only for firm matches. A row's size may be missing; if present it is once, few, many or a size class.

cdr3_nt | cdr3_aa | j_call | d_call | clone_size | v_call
TGTGCCAGCTCACCAAGTGAGTCTAACTATGGCTACACCTTC | CASSPSESNYGYTF | TRBJ1-2 | . | . | TRBV18
TGTGCCTGGAGTCCCCGCGGGGGACACTATTCTGGAAACACCATATATTTT | CAWSPRGGHYSGNTIYF | TRBJ1-3 | . | few | TRBV30
TGTGCCAGTAGTGTTCCTGCGGGGCTCTACAATGAGCAGTTCTTC | CASSVPAGLYNEQFF | TRBJ2-1 | . | . | TRBV19
TGTGCCAGCAGTGAGGGACTCGCCCGCCTGGATACGCAGTATTTT | CASSEGLARLDTQYF | TRBJ2-3 | . | . | TRBV6-4
TGTGCCAGCAGCCCTACAGGGGCCTCTAATGAAAAACTGTTTTTT | CASSPTGASNEKLFF | TRBJ1-4 | TRBD1 | . | TRBV7-3
TGTGCCAGCAGATCAGTCTTGGACAGGGTTAACACTGAAGCTTTCTTT | CASRSVLDRVNTEAFF | TRBJ1-1 | TRBD1 | . | TRBV11-2
TGTGCCAGCAGCTTAGCCTACACCCATAGCAATCAGCCCCAGCATTTT | CASSLAYTHSNQPQHF | TRBJ1-5 | . | . | TRBV7-8
TGTGCCAGCAGCGAGGGACAGATCACAGATACGCAGTATTTT | CASSEGQITDTQYF | TRBJ2-3 | TRBD1 | . | TRBV3-1/TRBV3-2
TGTGCCAGCAGTTTAACAGGCGGCGATAGGGGCAATCAGCCCCAGCATTTT | CASSLTGGDRGNQPQHF | TRBJ1-5 | . | . | TRBV28
TGCAGTGCTCAGAGGGGGGAGACCCAGTACTTC | CSAQRGETQYF | TRBJ2-5 | . | . | TRBV20-1
TGTGCCAGCAGCTTGGTTCGGGGCAGCCAAGAGACCCAGTACTTC | CASSLVRGSQETQYF | TRBJ2-5 | . | . | TRBV5-6
TGTGCCACCAGTGGCGTTCCCGGGACAGGTGACCCCTACGAGCAGTACTTC | CATSGVPGTGDPYEQYF | TRBJ2-7 | TRBD1 | . | TRBV24-1
TGTGCCAGCAGTTTACGGGACAGGGCGCATCAGCCCCAGCATTTT | CASSLRDRAHQPQHF | TRBJ1-5 | TRBD1 | . | TRBV27
TGTGCCAGCTCCCGGGGAGTTTACAGCAATCAGCCCCAGCATTTT | CASSRGVYSNQPQHF | TRBJ1-5 | . | . | TRBV18
TGTGCCAGCAGTCTCAGTGGACTAACGAGTACCGAGCAGTACTTC | CASSLSGLTSTEQYF | TRBJ2-7 | . | . | TRBV27
TGCAGTGCTAGTGATTCGACTGGGGTGAGCACTGAAGCTTTCTTT | CSASDSTGVSTEAFF | TRBJ1-1 | . | . | TRBV20-1
TGTGCCAGCAGTGATTGGGTTGGGGTGGCGATCTTT | CASSDWVGVAIF | TRBJ1-1 | . | . | TRBV6-1
TGTGCCAGCAGCTTCGGGACAGGGGGAGAGACCCAGTACTTC | CASSFGTGGETQYF | TRBJ2-5 | TRBD1 | . | TRBV7-2
TGTGCCAGCAGAAGGGACCGGAGGGAAGAGCAGTTCTTC | CASRRDRREEQFF | TRBJ2-1 | . | . | TRBV27
TGTGCCAGCAGCTTAAACAGCAATCAGCCCCAGCATTTT | CASSLNSNQPQHF | TRBJ1-5 | . | . | TRBV7-3
TGCGCCAGCAGCCAAGTGGTAGGGAGAGGCTCCTACAATGAGCAGTTCTTC | CASSQVVGRGSYNEQFF | TRBJ2-1 | . | once | TRBV4-3
TGCGCCAGCAGCAAGGCGACAGGGGAAAATGAAAAACTGTTTTTT | CASSKATGENEKLFF | TRBJ1-4 | TRBD1 | . | TRBV4-3
TGTGCCAGCAGTGACCGAGCGGGGGCGCAAGGAGATACGCAGTATTTT | CASSDRAGAQGDTQYF | TRBJ2-3 | TRBD2 | . | TRBV6-1
TGTGCCAGCAGTTACGCCAGATGGGTAGGGGCCTACGAGCAGTACTTC | CASSYARWVGAYEQYF | TRBJ2-7 | . | . | TRBV6-5
TGTGCCAGCAGCTTTAGGGGACACTTCCAAGAGACCCAGTACTTC | CASSFRGHFQETQYF | TRBJ2-5 | . | . | TRBV7-2
TGTGCCAGCAGCTTATCACTAAGGGATGGCTACACCTTC | CASSLSLRDGYTF | TRBJ1-2 | . | . | TRBV7-2
TGTGCCAGCAGCGTAGTGGAACAGGTCTTACCCGGGGAGCTGTTTTTT | CASSVVEQVLPGELFF | TRBJ2-2 | . | . | TRBV9
TGTGCCAGCAGCCTCCGGGACAGGGGGACCGGGGAGCAGTTCTTC | CASSLRDRGTGEQFF | TRBJ2-1 | TRBD1 | . | TRBV5-4
TGTGCCAGCAGTTACTCTTCAGGGTTAGCCAAAAACATTCAGTACTTC | CASSYSSGLAKNIQYF | TRBJ2-4 | . | . | TRBV6-5
TGTGCCAGCTCACCTCCAGGGAACACCGGGGAGCTGTTTTTT | CASSPPGNTGELFF | TRBJ2-2 | . | . | TRBV18
TGTGCCAGCAGCTCCAGGGAGACAACTAATGAAAAACTGTTTTTT | CASSSRETTNEKLFF | TRBJ1-4 | . | . | TRBV5-4
TGTGCCAGCAGCTTCGAGACTAGAATTTCCGGGGAGCTGTTTTTT | CASSFETRISGELFF | TRBJ2-2 | . | . | TRBV5-6
TGTGCCAGTCGACTAGCGGGAGGTGTTGAGCAGTTCTTC | CASRLAGGVEQFF | TRBJ2-1 | TRBD2 | . | TRBV6-5
TGTGCCAGCAGCTCCCTGGGGGACAGGGTTGGGAGGAACATTCAGTACTTC | CASSSLGDRVGRNIQYF | TRBJ2-4 | TRBD1 | . | TRBV7-2
TGTGCCAGCAGCCCTCCCAGGGGGCGCGACAATGAGCAGTTCTTC | CASSPPRGRDNEQFF | TRBJ2-1 | TRBD1 | . | TRBV7-2
TGTGCCAGCAGTTGGACACTCTTACTTCCCTACGAGCAGTACTTC | CASSWTLLLPYEQYF | TRBJ2-7 | . | . | TRBV6-2/TRBV6-3
TGTGCCAGCAGCCCCGACCCCCAAGTGGGATACGAGCAGTACTTC | CASSPDPQVGYEQYF | TRBJ2-7 | . | . | TRBV5-5
TGTGCCAGCACCCCCGCCGGGGGCCGGAGTACCGGGGAGCTGTTTTTT | CASTPAGGRSTGELFF | TRBJ2-2 | . | . | TRBV11-1
TGTGCCAGCAGCCCTCTTCGGGGGGGGGCCGGGGAGCTGTTTTTT | CASSPLRGGAGELFF | TRBJ2-2 | TRBD2 | once | TRBV11-3
TGTGCCAGCAGGGAAAAATTTGGCTACACCTTC | CASREKFGYTF | TRBJ1-2 | . | . | TRBV5-8
TGTGCCAGCAGTGGGGGTCAGGTCGGACAGCCCCAGCATTTT | CASSGGQVGQPQHF | TRBJ1-5 | . | . | TRBV6-1
TGTGCCAGCAGCCTGGGGACAGGAACTCGTCGAGACTATGGCTACACCTTC | CASSLGTGTRRDYGYTF | TRBJ1-2 | TRBD1 | once | TRBV7-9
TGTGCCAGCAGCTTTCCCCCTGAAGGAGAGACCCAGTACTTC | CASSFPPEGETQYF | TRBJ2-5 | . | . | TRBV5-6
TGTGCCAGCTCACCGAACCGCAGGGACAGTGCCCTTATGAACACTGAAGCTTTCTTT | CASSPNRRDSALMNTEAFF | TRBJ1-1 | TRBD1 | . | TRBV18
TGTGCCAGCAAAGACAGGAACACTGAAGCTTTCTTT | CASKDRNTEAFF | TRBJ1-1 | . | . | TRBV6-5
TGTGCCAGCAGCTACATACAGGGGGACTATGGCTACACCTTC | CASSYIQGDYGYTF | TRBJ1-2 | TRBD1 | . | TRBV7-8
TGTGCCAGCAGCTTAGTTGGCGGGAGGGCTAACGTGGAGCAGTTCTTC | CASSLVGGRANVEQFF | TRBJ2-1 | TRBD2 | . | TRBV11-2
TGTGCCAGCAGTTCCCCGGGCCAAAGATCAGATACGCAGTATTTT | CASSSPGQRSDTQYF | TRBJ2-3 | . | . | TRBV6-5
TGCGCCAGCAGCCACGCACAGGGGGCCCGAGAGACCCAGTACTTC | CASSHAQGARETQYF | TRBJ2-5 | TRBD1 | . | TRBV5-1